The rows below give T cell receptor beta chains drawn from one sample of a study of T cells of healthy individuals. TCRdb recomputed calls from the 5' RACE reads with MiXCR, one row per CDR3 protein. The sample has about 96,000 distinct CDR3 sequences; approximately 18% are singletons. The receptor set was obtained from a human donor in good health. CDR3s include the opening cysteine and the closing phenylalanine or tryptophan. Each record gives: J gene, clone size, CDR3 length, D gene, V gene, CDR3 protein, CDR3 DNA. A D gene is named only where the DNA matches it firmly. Clone size, where shown, is once, few, many, or a class for clones that have expanded.

j_call: TRBJ1-2; clone_size: few; cdr3_length: 15; d_call: TRBD1; v_call: TRBV6-1; cdr3_aa: CASSAQGQGGYGYTF; cdr3_nt: TGTGCCAGCAGTGCACAAGGACAGGGGGGCTATGGCTACACCTTC
j_call: TRBJ2-7; clone_size: many; cdr3_length: 17; d_call: .; v_call: TRBV4-3; cdr3_aa: CASSQDRSDRPSYEQYF; cdr3_nt: TGCGCCAGCAGCCAAGATCGGAGCGACCGGCCCTCCTACGAGCAGTACTTC
j_call: TRBJ1-2; clone_size: many; cdr3_length: 12; d_call: .; v_call: TRBV29-1; cdr3_aa: CSVDGFPTGYTF; cdr3_nt: TGCAGCGTTGACGGGTTCCCGACGGGCTACACCTTC
j_call: TRBJ1-6; clone_size: many; cdr3_length: 16; d_call: TRBD1; v_call: TRBV10-3; cdr3_aa: CAISESNGDRSSPLHF; cdr3_nt: TGTGCCATCAGTGAGTCGAACGGGGACAGGAGCTCACCCCTCCACTTT
j_call: TRBJ2-3; clone_size: few; cdr3_length: 14; d_call: TRBD2; v_call: TRBV7-2; cdr3_aa: CASSLGLVADTQYF; cdr3_nt: TGTGCCAGCAGCTTGGGACTAGTAGCAGATACGCAGTATTTT
j_call: TRBJ2-1; clone_size: few; cdr3_length: 15; d_call: .; v_call: TRBV19; cdr3_aa: CASSIAGGEASEQFF; cdr3_nt: TGTGCCAGTAGTATTGCTGGGGGCGAAGCAAGTGAGCAGTTCTTC
j_call: TRBJ2-7; clone_size: few; cdr3_length: 13; d_call: TRBD2; v_call: TRBV20-1; cdr3_aa: CSGSGLVNYEQYF; cdr3_nt: TGCAGTGGTTCGGGACTAGTAAACTACGAGCAGTACTTC
j_call: TRBJ1-2; clone_size: few; cdr3_length: 14; d_call: .; v_call: TRBV4-2; cdr3_aa: CASSQPTENYGYTF; cdr3_nt: TGTGCCAGCAGCCAACCCACAGAGAACTATGGCTACACCTTC
j_call: TRBJ2-7; clone_size: .; cdr3_length: 17; d_call: .; v_call: TRBV4-3; cdr3_aa: CASSQVGGDNRWGEQYF; cdr3_nt: TGCGCCAGCAGCCAAGTGGGCGGGGACAACCGCTGGGGCGAGCAGTACTTC
j_call: TRBJ2-5; clone_size: few; cdr3_length: 12; d_call: .; v_call: TRBV1; cdr3_aa: CTSSQDRETQYF; cdr3_nt: TGCACCAGCAGCCAAGATCGAGAGACCCAGTACTTC
j_call: TRBJ1-6; clone_size: .; cdr3_length: 13; d_call: .; v_call: TRBV15; cdr3_aa: CATSRVRDTQLHF; cdr3_nt: TGTGCCACCAGCAGAGTCCGGGACACCCAACTCCACTTT
j_call: TRBJ1-4; clone_size: .; cdr3_length: 14; d_call: .; v_call: TRBV4-3; cdr3_aa: CASRPDRFNEKLFF; cdr3_nt: TGCGCCAGCCGTCCAGACAGGTTTAATGAAAAACTGTTTTTT
j_call: TRBJ2-7; clone_size: .; cdr3_length: 15; d_call: .; v_call: TRBV4-1; cdr3_aa: CASSPLPGGRYEQYF; cdr3_nt: TGCGCCAGCAGCCCATTACCCGGGGGGCGTTACGAGCAGTACTTC
j_call: TRBJ2-3; clone_size: many; cdr3_length: 13; d_call: .; v_call: TRBV27; cdr3_aa: CASSFGPFDTQYF; cdr3_nt: TGTGCCAGCAGTTTTGGTCCCTTCGATACGCAGTATTTT
j_call: TRBJ2-1; clone_size: many; cdr3_length: 16; d_call: TRBD2; v_call: TRBV6-2/TRBV6-3; cdr3_aa: CASSALGLAGVGEQFF; cdr3_nt: TGTGCCAGCAGTGCCCTAGGACTAGCGGGAGTAGGGGAGCAGTTCTTC
j_call: TRBJ2-3; clone_size: many; cdr3_length: 13; d_call: .; v_call: TRBV20-1; cdr3_aa: CSARVSSTDTQYF; cdr3_nt: TGCAGTGCTAGGGTATCCTCCACAGATACGCAGTATTTT
j_call: TRBJ1-4; clone_size: .; cdr3_length: 13; d_call: .; v_call: TRBV29-1; cdr3_aa: CSVEEEGNEKLFF; cdr3_nt: TGCAGCGTTGAAGAGGAGGGTAATGAAAAACTGTTTTTT
j_call: TRBJ1-1; clone_size: many; cdr3_length: 16; d_call: .; v_call: TRBV20-1; cdr3_aa: CRTDNPGQLLNTEAFF; cdr3_nt: TGCAGGACCGACAATCCGGGGCAGCTATTAAACACTGAAGCTTTCTTT
j_call: TRBJ2-5; clone_size: few; cdr3_length: 18; d_call: .; v_call: TRBV12-3/TRBV12-4; cdr3_aa: CASSPFEPGQRYQETQYF; cdr3_nt: TGTGCCAGCAGCCCATTTGAACCAGGGCAGAGGTACCAAGAGACCCAGTACTTC
j_call: TRBJ1-4; clone_size: few; cdr3_length: 16; d_call: .; v_call: TRBV28; cdr3_aa: CASSLSGGKANEKLFF; cdr3_nt: TGTGCCAGCAGTTTATCTGGGGGCAAGGCTAATGAAAAACTGTTTTTT
j_call: TRBJ2-2; clone_size: few; cdr3_length: 16; d_call: .; v_call: TRBV18; cdr3_aa: CASSPNSQMNTGELFF; cdr3_nt: TGTGCCAGCTCACCGAATTCACAGATGAACACCGGGGAGCTGTTTTTT
j_call: TRBJ2-1; clone_size: few; cdr3_length: 14; d_call: TRBD1; v_call: TRBV6-1; cdr3_aa: CASSEGQSYNEQFF; cdr3_nt: TGTGCCAGCAGCGAGGGACAGTCGTACAATGAGCAGTTCTTC
j_call: TRBJ1-3; clone_size: .; cdr3_length: 14; d_call: TRBD1; v_call: TRBV10-3; cdr3_aa: CAISGQVDGNTIYF; cdr3_nt: TGTGCCATCAGCGGACAGGTCGATGGAAACACCATATATTTT
j_call: TRBJ2-3; clone_size: many; cdr3_length: 17; d_call: .; v_call: TRBV9; cdr3_aa: CASSVRPPGHGTDTQYF; cdr3_nt: TGTGCCAGCAGCGTGAGGCCTCCGGGGCACGGCACAGATACGCAGTATTTT
j_call: TRBJ2-1; clone_size: .; cdr3_length: 16; d_call: TRBD2; v_call: TRBV4-2; cdr3_aa: CASSQDWSSGVYEQFF; cdr3_nt: TGTGCCAGCAGCCAAGATTGGTCTAGCGGGGTCTATGAGCAGTTCTTC
j_call: TRBJ1-4; clone_size: few; cdr3_length: 15; d_call: TRBD1; v_call: TRBV4-1; cdr3_aa: CASSQDGTGWEKLFF; cdr3_nt: TGCGCCAGCAGCCAAGACGGGACAGGGTGGGAAAAACTGTTTTTT
j_call: TRBJ2-3; clone_size: .; cdr3_length: 12; d_call: .; v_call: TRBV12-3/TRBV12-4; cdr3_aa: CASGRGPDTQYF; cdr3_nt: TGTGCCAGCGGACGGGGGCCAGATACGCAGTATTTT
j_call: TRBJ1-5; clone_size: .; cdr3_length: 17; d_call: .; v_call: TRBV3-1; cdr3_aa: CASSQEGRTGPHQPQHF; cdr3_nt: TGTGCCAGCAGCCAAGAAGGAAGAACAGGGCCTCATCAGCCCCAGCATTTT
j_call: TRBJ1-5; clone_size: .; cdr3_length: 10; d_call: .; v_call: TRBV20-1; cdr3_aa: CSKSGGPQHF; cdr3_nt: TGCAGTAAAAGCGGGGGGCCCCAGCATTTT
j_call: TRBJ1-1; clone_size: .; cdr3_length: 13; d_call: .; v_call: TRBV5-5; cdr3_aa: CASSPLVSGLAFF; cdr3_nt: TGTGCCAGCAGCCCGCTGGTGAGTGGTTTGGCTTTCTTT
j_call: TRBJ2-3; clone_size: few; cdr3_length: 15; d_call: .; v_call: TRBV6-4; cdr3_aa: CASSEGGRSTDTQYF; cdr3_nt: TGTGCCAGCAGTGAAGGGGGACGAAGCACAGATACGCAGTATTTT
j_call: TRBJ1-2; clone_size: few; cdr3_length: 14; d_call: .; v_call: TRBV7-6; cdr3_aa: CASSPTPGDYGYTF; cdr3_nt: TGTGCCAGCAGCCCGACACCAGGGGACTATGGCTACACCTTC
j_call: TRBJ2-2; clone_size: .; cdr3_length: 13; d_call: .; v_call: TRBV12-3/TRBV12-4; cdr3_aa: CASSLFGSGELFF; cdr3_nt: TGTGCCAGCAGTTTATTTGGATCCGGGGAGCTGTTTTTT
j_call: TRBJ2-3; clone_size: many; cdr3_length: 13; d_call: .; v_call: TRBV5-4; cdr3_aa: CASNPQYTDTQYF; cdr3_nt: TGTGCCAGCAATCCGCAGTACACAGATACGCAGTATTTT